This T cell receptor beta chain was recorded in a study of T cell responses to AZD1222 COVID-19 vaccine. Notes on this clone: The antigen is undetermined.

Study outcomes and limitations: Donor demographics were predominantly white British with a female majority; clonal diversity may be underestimated.

Per germline, CDR1 LNHDA and CDR2 SQIVND (reference sequence). The CDR3 contains 19 residues. V was clipped by 1 base and J by 0 bases; unmatched bases: 9. Data came from immunoSEQ multiplex PCR; TCRdb stores just in-frame clones and leaves some out. Of about 83,000 clones listed, about 83% are singletons. This chain joins TRBV19 and TRBJ2-1; 10 bases fit TRBD2. This specimen consisted of peripheral blood, obtained on day 0 of AZD1222 vaccination. This TCR came from an adult in good health. CDR3 DNA sequence: TGTGCCAGTAGTATAGGAGAGCTAGCGGGGGCCAGCTCCTACAATGAGCAGTTCTTC. This gives the protein CASSIGELAGASSYNEQFF.